The T cell receptor beta chain under discussion was sequenced for a study of blood T cell repertoires in COVID-19. Study summary: COVID-19 samples from acute and convalescent phases originated in the United States, Italy and Spain. From T cells, B-cell-depleted T cells, or PBMCs came the material, which was cDNA or gDNA.

Patients of the Seattle cohort, enrolled during active infection, were followed longitudinally. The germline V and J ends were trimmed by 6 bases and 2 bases, with 7 bases remaining between them. The CDR3 runs 12 residues. This clone was seen only once. Per the study methods: From reference gene primer amplification, estimates of nucleated cell counts were derived. The assay was immunoSEQ multiplex PCR, and TCRdb's table has in-frame clones only and misses some. The DNA gave D and trimming, while V, J and clone size come from that table. In the table there are 400,000 to 450,000 clones, approximately 90% of which are singletons.

The source is a woman aged 50 to 60 with COVID-19, enrolled during active disease. The chain carries TRBV12-3 or TRBV12-4 and TRBJ1-1; D uncertain. The sample was peripheral blood. The CDR3 DNA reads TGTGCCAGCAGGGCGGGAAACACTGAAGCTTTCTTT. This sequence encodes CASRAGNTEAFF.